The 22 T cell receptor beta chains listed next were all sequenced from one sample in a study of blood T cell repertoires in COVID-19 (dated by TCRdb to about 2020). Preparation of the library involved the immunoSEQ multiplex PCR assay. The table was pulled from immuneACCESS by TCRdb, which kept in-frame rearrangements only. Such tables lose some clones; where checked, under half of the loss comes from unresolved V genes, and the rest has no known cause. The sample yields about 120,000 clones; 78% were counted once. Approximately 2.4% of the sample goes to the ten largest clones. Sequencing was done on a sample of peripheral blood. These receptors all come from a man between 65 and 85 years old with acute or convalescent COVID-19.

The chain links TRBV30 to TRBJ1-6, with D uncertain. The germline V gene encodes CDR1 GTSNPN and CDR2 SVGIG (reference sequence). Deletions cut 2 bases from V and 9 bases from J, with 14 bases between. The CDR3 is made up of 14 amino acids. CDR3 region: CAWSRRESSSPLHF. In nucleotides, the CDR3 is TGTGCCTGGAGTCGTCGGGAAAGTTCTTCACCCCTCCACTTT.

V usage is TRBV10-1 and J usage is TRBJ1-5; D remains ambiguous. V dropped 3 bases and J dropped 0 bases, with 18 bases sitting between them. Per the germline V gene, CDR1 is WNHNN and CDR2 is SYGVQD (reference sequence). The CDR3 length is 18 residues. The CDR3 region is CASSEGEEGGGSNQPQHF. CDR3 DNA sequence: TGCGCCAGCAGTGAAGGAGAGGAGGGAGGAGGTAGCAATCAGCCCCAGCATTTT.

This rearrangement joins TRBV19 to TRBJ1-2; D gene uncertain. This CDR3 is built from 14 residues. V shed 9 bases and J shed 0 bases, with 14 bases lying between them. Germline V CDR1 and CDR2: LNHDA, SQIVND (reference sequence). The CDR3 bases are TGTGCCAGCACTGACTGGAGTCCTAACTATGGCTACACCTTC. Translating it yields CASTDWSPNYGYTF.

V gene TRBV7-9 combines with J gene TRBJ1-1; D remains unclear. CDR1 and CDR2 from the germline V gene are SEHNR and FQNEAQ (reference sequence). The V and J ends lost 5 bases and 6 bases respectively, with 10 bases between them. There are 12 residues in the CDR3. CDR3 amino acids: CASSATNSEAFF. The CDR3, as DNA: TGTGCCAGCAGCGCTACTAACTCTGAAGCTTTCTTT.

This chain uses TRBV15 with TRBJ2-5, with D possibly being TRBD1 (6 bases). CDR1 LNHNV and CDR2 YYDKDF come from the germline V gene (reference sequence). Trimming pared 6 bases from V and 0 bases from J, leaving 11 bases between. The CDR3 has 14 residues. The CDR3 is CATSSRGYQETQYF. CDR3 DNA sequence: TGTGCCACCAGTTCTAGGGGGTACCAAGAGACCCAGTACTTC.

The gene calls are TRBV7-2 and TRBJ2-2; D is undetermined. V was pared by 1 base and J by 0 bases, with 9 bases between. Germline assignment: CDR1 SGHTA and CDR2 FQGNSA. The CDR3 is made up of 16 amino acids. CDR3 in DNA: TGTGCCAGCAGCTTAGTTGGCGGAGCGAACACCGGGGAGCTGTTTTTT. Its protein product is CASSLVGGANTGELFF.

This chain links TRBV10-3 with TRBJ1-1, with D possibly matching TRBD1 (5 bases). V dropped 2 bases and J dropped 10 bases, with 14 bases sitting between them. The CDR3 length is 13 residues. Germline CDR1 reads ENHRY; CDR2 reads SYGVKD. Here the CDR3 reads CAISEATGVGAFF. The CDR3 coding sequence is TGTGCCATCAGTGAGGCGACGGGGGTCGGAGCTTTCTTT.

The V call is TRBV4-3, the J call TRBJ2-5; 7 bases line up with TRBD1. V trimming: 0 bases; J trimming: 1 base; junction bases outside the gene matches: 2. The germline V gene encodes CDR1 LGHNA and CDR2 YSLEER. The CDR3 spans 15 residues. The CDR3 sequence is CASSQDGTAQETQYF. CDR3 in DNA: TGCGCCAGCAGCCAAGACGGGACAGCCCAAGAGACCCAGTACTTC.

V and J are TRBV15 and TRBJ2-7; the match to TRBD1 covers 10 bases. The length of the CDR3 is 15 residues. Looked up from germline, CDR1 is LNHNV and CDR2 is YYDKDF (reference sequence). V dropped 2 bases and J dropped 9; count of bases not matched to a gene: 10. CDR3 sequence (DNA): TGTGCCACCAGCAGACGGGACAGGGGCCACCTGGGGCAGTACTTC. This sequence encodes CATSRRDRGHLGQYF.

The chain uses TRBV4-3 and TRBJ1-2, with TRBD1 matching 9 bases. From germline, CDR1 is LGHNA and CDR2 YSLEER. Trimming cost V 3 bases and J 8 bases; bases outside gene matches: 10. CDR3 length equals 15 residues. The CDR3 region is CASSQGLYRGQGYTF. The DNA for the CDR3 is TGCGCCAGCAGCCAGGGCCTCTACAGGGGGCAGGGCTACACCTTC.

This sequence joins TRBV7-2 and TRBJ1-1, with TRBD1 matching 11 bases. The CDR3 is 16 residues long. Unmatched junction bases numbered 5, after V lost 5 bases and J lost 0 bases. Germline CDR1 SGHTA, CDR2 FQGNSA. This CDR3 reads CASSIWTGGLNTEAFF. CDR3 DNA sequence: TGTGCCAGCAGCATCTGGACAGGGGGCCTGAACACTGAAGCTTTCTTT.

This rearrangement joins TRBV7-2 to TRBJ1-3, with 7 bases identical to TRBD1. The V gene end was trimmed by 6 bases and the J gene end by 4 bases; junction bases not matched to a gene: 6. The CDR3 has 14 residues. The germline V gene encodes CDR1 SGHTA and CDR2 FQGNSA. CDR3 amino acids: CASSSRGDGNTIYF. CDR3 DNA sequence: TGTGCCAGCAGTTCCAGGGGGGACGGAAACACCATATATTTT.

This rearrangement joins TRBV7-9 to TRBJ2-2; 8 bases are a match to TRBD1. From germline, CDR1 is SEHNR and CDR2 FQNEAQ (reference sequence). The CDR3 loop spans 16 amino acids. The junction had 10 bases not matched to a gene; V was cut back by 5 bases and J by 5 bases. CDR3 in DNA: TGTGCCAGCAGCCCCAGGACAGGGTTAAGTACCGGGGAGCTGTTTTTT. Its protein is CASSPRTGLSTGELFF.

CDR3 nucleotides: TGTGCCAGTAGTTACCCAACCGGACAGGGGGCCGAAGCTTTCTTT. Translating it yields CASSYPTGQGAEAFF. The chain is built from TRBV19 and TRBJ1-1, with 11 bases aligning to TRBD1. Germline values: CDR1 LNHDA, CDR2 SQIVND (reference sequence). The CDR3 sequence is 15 residues long. With V trimmed by 5 bases and J by 8 bases, 10 bases remained unmatched.

V usage is TRBV19 and J usage is TRBJ1-2; 10 nucleotides line up with TRBD1. V lost 6 bases and J lost 5; bases outside the gene matches: 9. Germline V CDR1 and CDR2: LNHDA, SQIVND (reference sequence). There are 15 residues in the CDR3. CDR3 nucleotide sequence: TGTGCCAGTAGGATACCGGGACAGGGGAATTATGGCTACACCTTC. It specifies CASRIPGQGNYGYTF.

The V call is TRBV5-6, the J call TRBJ2-7; 7 bases line up with TRBD2. Trimming cost V 4 bases and J 2 bases; bases outside gene matches: 3. Germline CDR1 is SGHDT and CDR2 is YYEEEE. The CDR3 is 13 residues long. The CDR3 is CASSDSGAYEQYF. DNA for the CDR3: TGTGCCAGCAGCGACAGCGGGGCCTACGAGCAGTACTTC.

This clone appeared a few times. The CDR3 loop is CASSLVSGGAYEQYF. CDR3 coding DNA: TGCGCCAGCAGCTTGGTTAGCGGGGGTGCCTACGAGCAGTACTTC. The genes are TRBV5-1 and TRBJ2-7; TRBD2 agrees at 9 bases. CDR1 SGHRS and CDR2 YFSETQ come from the germline V gene. This CDR3 has 15 residues. The ends lost 0 bases at V and 2 bases at J; junction bases unmatched: 3.

V gene TRBV5-1 combines with J gene TRBJ1-1; 7 bases align to TRBD1. From germline, CDR1 is SGHRS and CDR2 YFSETQ. The CDR3 sequence is 13 residues long. V lost 4 bases and J lost 9; bases outside the gene matches: 9. CDR3 nucleotide sequence: TGCGCCAGCAGCCCCGACAGGGAGGATAAAGCTTTCTTT. It translates to CASSPDREDKAFF.

V gene TRBV4-3 combines with J gene TRBJ1-2, with 10 nucleotides matching TRBD1. This CDR3 has 16 residues. V was pared by 1 base and J by 7 bases, with 9 bases of the junction left unmatched. In germline, CDR1 is LGHNA, CDR2 YSLEER. As DNA, the CDR3 is TGCGCCAGCAGCCAAGTCGCCGGGACAGGGGTGCGTGGCTACACCTTC. Translating it yields CASSQVAGTGVRGYTF.

This sequence joins TRBV6-5 and TRBJ1-4; a possible D gene is TRBD1 (6 bases). V was pared by 8 bases and J by 4 bases, with 14 bases between. The CDR3 has 14 amino acids. The germline gives CDR1 MNHEY, CDR2 SVGAGI. CDR3 amino acids: CASLLRGGNEKLFF. As DNA, the CDR3 is TGTGCCAGCCTCCTCAGAGGGGGTAATGAAAAACTGTTTTTT.

This chain's CDR3 is CASSQVPAGRSYEQYF. The CDR3 DNA sequence: TGCGCCAGCAGCCAAGTTCCAGCGGGGCGCTCCTACGAGCAGTACTTC. This chain connects TRBV4-1 to TRBJ2-7; 7 positions agree with TRBD2. The CDR3 runs to 16 residues. CDR1 MGHRA and CDR2 YSYEKL come from the germline V gene. J lost 0 bases, V lost 1 base, and 6 bases had no gene match.

The rearrangement uses TRBV9 and TRBJ1-1, with 7 nucleotides matching TRBD1. Unmatched junction bases numbered 3, after V lost 1 base and J lost 0 bases. Per germline, CDR1 SGDLS and CDR2 YYNGEE. The CDR3 runs to 15 residues. CDR3 loop: CASSVTGDMNTEAFF. The CDR3 DNA is TGTGCCAGCAGCGTAACAGGGGACATGAACACTGAAGCTTTCTTT.